These 28 T cell receptor beta chains share one sample of origin, sequenced in a study of siplizumab effects on memory and regulatory T cells. Method: immunoSEQ multiplex PCR; TCRdb's copy keeps in-frame clones and lacks some. The sample lists approximately 91,000 clones; 85% to 95% were seen once. Sequenced: CD8+ T cells sorted from blood. The receptors come from a human donor in good health.

The rearrangement joins TRBV28 to TRBJ2-2; 8 nucleotides match TRBD1. Trimming cost V 4 bases and J 4 bases; bases outside gene matches: 11. CDR3 length equals 17 residues. Germline V gene lookup returns CDR1 MDHEN and CDR2 SYDVKM. The CDR3 sequence: CASSSPGTGTITGELFF. The DNA for the CDR3 is TGTGCCAGCAGTTCGCCCGGGACAGGAACAATCACCGGGGAGCTGTTTTTT. Full variable domain (rest looked up from reference TRBV28 and TRBJ2-2): DVKVTQSSRYLVKRTGEKVFLECVQDMDHENMFWYRQDPGLGLRLIYFSYDVKMKEKGDIPEGYSVSREKKERFSLILESASTNQTSMYLCASSSPGTGTITGELFFGEGSRLTVL.

The V call is TRBV28, the J call TRBJ1-1; TRBD1 matches at 7 bases. The germline V gene encodes CDR1 MDHEN and CDR2 SYDVKM. V lost 7 bases, J lost 3 bases, and 8 bases stayed unmatched. The CDR3 totals 14 residues. The CDR3 reads CASILTGTDTEAFF. In DNA, the CDR3 is TGTGCCAGCATCCTGACCGGGACAGACACTGAAGCTTTCTTT.

The chain couples TRBV6-6 to TRBJ2-7; tentatively, D is TRBD2 (6 bases). The CDR3 runs 12 residues. The germline V gene has CDR1 MNHNY and CDR2 SVGAGI (reference sequence). Trimming removed 3 bases from V and 6 bases from J, with 9 bases in between. CDR3 loop: CASSYTTSEQYF. CDR3 DNA sequence: TGTGCCAGCAGTTATACGACTAGCGAGCAGTACTTC.

The rearrangement joins TRBV7-6 to TRBJ1-5; D possibly corresponds to TRBD1 (5 bases). V gave up 1 base and J gave up 2 bases, with 9 bases separating them. The CDR3 is 15 residues long. Germline V gene lookup returns CDR1 SGHVS and CDR2 FNYEAQ. The CDR3 reads CASSLGGEGNQPQHF. CDR3 in DNA: TGTGCCAGCAGCTTAGGGGGGGAGGGCAATCAGCCCCAGCATTTT.

Note on this clone: This sample also contains other DNA sequences that code for the same CDR3. The V and J genes are TRBV27 and TRBJ2-7; 8 nucleotides align to TRBD2. V shed 3 bases and J 2 bases; nucleotides not matched to a gene: 0. The CDR3 runs to 13 residues. The V gene's germline CDR1 is MNHEY and CDR2 SMNVEV (reference sequence). The CDR3, as DNA: TGTGCCAGCAGTTTCGGGAGGGCCTACGAGCAGTACTTC. It codes for CASSFGRAYEQYF.

The V and J genes are TRBV5-1 and TRBJ2-3, with 7 bases lining up with TRBD2. This CDR3 has 13 residues. Germline V lookup: CDR1 SGHRS, CDR2 YFSETQ. With V trimmed by 4 bases and J by 5 bases, 4 bases remained unmatched. The CDR3 loop reads CASSTASGDTQYF. In DNA form, the CDR3 reads TGCGCCAGCAGCACTGCTAGCGGAGATACGCAGTATTTT.

With respect to this clone: A junction end diverges from the germline sequence, so it may reflect a read error. V is TRBV4-1 and J is TRBJ2-7, with 8 positions matching TRBD1. The CDR3 spans 15 residues. The V gene's germline CDR1 is MGHRA and CDR2 YSYEKL. CDR3 nucleotide sequence: TGCGCCAGCAGTCAAGCCGGGACAGGCCCTCACGAGCAGTACTTC. The encoded protein is CASSQAGTGPHEQYF.

The chain employs TRBV5-6 and TRBJ2-1; 7 bases line up with TRBD1. V trimming: 4 bases; J trimming: 7 bases; junction bases outside the gene matches: 11. The germline V gene encodes CDR1 SGHDT and CDR2 YYEEEE. This CDR3 region has 15 residues. This CDR3 is CASSIDRAGRNEQFF. The CDR3, as DNA: TGTGCCAGCAGCATAGACAGGGCTGGTAGGAATGAGCAGTTCTTC.

The gene calls are TRBV19 and TRBJ2-7; D uncertain. Between the trimmed V and J ends, which lost 1 base and 7 bases, there was a span of 20 bases. The CDR3 runs to 16 residues. Germline assignment: CDR1 LNHDA and CDR2 SQIVND (reference sequence). CDR3 DNA sequence: TGTGCCAGTAGTATAGGGACCGCGTATGCAGAGAGGGAGCAGTACTTC. Its translation is CASSIGTAYAEREQYF. The complete variable domain, with remaining parts taken from reference TRBV19 and TRBJ2-7, reads DGGITQSPKYLFRKEGQNVTLSCEQNLNHDAMYWYRQDPGQGLRLIYYSQIVNDFQKGDIAEGYSVSREKKESFPLTVTSAQKNPTAFYLCASSIGTAYAEREQYFGPGTRLTVT.

V usage is TRBV27 and J usage is TRBJ2-3; 7 bases match TRBD1. In germline, CDR1 is MNHEY, CDR2 SMNVEV (reference sequence). J was trimmed by 2 bases and V by 5 bases; bases with no gene match: 10. The CDR3 spans 16 residues. The DNA of the CDR3 is TGTGCCAGCAGTCCGCATTCAGGGGGAATCACAGATACGCAGTATTTT. It specifies CASSPHSGGITDTQYF.

The J gene is TRBJ2-7, the V gene TRBV29-1; D is perhaps TRBD1 (5 bases). Germline CDR1 is SQVTM and CDR2 is ANQGSEA. Trimming removed 4 bases from V and 4 bases from J, with 11 bases in between. The CDR3 length is 12 residues. The CDR3, as DNA: TGCAGCGTTGTTGGCAGGGAATACGAGCAGTACTTC. Translation: CSVVGREYEQYF.

The V gene is TRBV25-1, the J gene TRBJ2-3; 11 bases align to TRBD2. With V trimmed by 6 bases and J by 1 base, 12 bases remained unmatched. This CDR3 has 18 residues. The germline gives CDR1 MGHDK, CDR2 SYGVNS. CDR3 DNA: TGTGCCAGCAGCTTATTGACTAGCGGGATTGGGGGCACAGATACGCAGTATTTT. Amino acids: CASSLLTSGIGGTDTQYF. The whole variable domain, filled in from reference TRBV25-1 and TRBJ2-3, reads EADIYQTPRYLVIGTGKKITLECSQTMGHDKMYWYQQDPGMELHLIHYSYGVNSTEKGDLSSESTVSRIRTEHFPLTLESARPSHTSQYLCASSLLTSGIGGTDTQYFGPGTRLTVL.

V and J are TRBV2 and TRBJ2-2; D is undetermined. The CDR3 is made up of 11 amino acids. Germline loops: CDR1 SNHLY, CDR2 FYNNEI. Trimming left V 9 bases short and J 7 bases short, with 9 bases between. The CDR3 nucleotides read TGTGCCAGACGAGTCAACGGGGAGCTGTTTTTT. This codes for CARRVNGELFF.

V is TRBV5-4 and J is TRBJ2-5, with a tentative D call TRBD2 (5 bases). The DNA end lines up better with TRBJ2-7; the J call may be wrong. The CDR3 contains 14 residues. Germline V gene data show CDR1 as SGHNT and CDR2 as YYREEE (reference sequence). The CDR3, as DNA: TGTGCCAGCAGCTTGTTCGGGGAACGCTACGAGCAGTACTTC. Protein sequence: CASSLFGERYEQYF.

In DNA, the CDR3 is TGTGCCAGCAGCTTATCCGACAGGGAGTCCTACAATGAGCAGTTCTTC. The encoded protein is CASSLSDRESYNEQFF. This rearrangement joins TRBV7-6 to TRBJ2-1, with TRBD1 identical over 7 bases. V lost 2 bases and J lost 1; bases outside the gene matches: 5. The germline gives CDR1 SGHVS, CDR2 FNYEAQ. This CDR3 is 16 amino acids long.

Note on this clone: Other DNA sequences in this sample translate to the same CDR3. The V call is TRBV27, the J call TRBJ1-5, with 9 bases matching TRBD1. There are 15 residues in the CDR3. The V segment lost 5 bases and the J segment 1 base; nucleotides outside the gene matches: 3. Germline V gene data show CDR1 as MNHEY and CDR2 as SMNVEV (reference sequence). In nucleotides, the CDR3 is TGTGCCAGCAGTCCTGGGACAGGGAGCAATCAGCCCCAGCATTTT. Encoded protein: CASSPGTGSNQPQHF.

The chain carries TRBV9 and TRBJ2-7; D possibly matches TRBD1 or TRBD2 (5 bases each). CDR1 is SGDLS and CDR2 is YYNGEE in the germline V gene. V lost 4 bases and J 3 bases, leaving 14 bases between the germline ends. This CDR3 contains 14 residues. This chain's CDR3 is CASSPRDGSYEQYF. The CDR3 DNA reads as TGTGCCAGCAGCCCACGGGACGGTAGCTACGAGCAGTACTTC.

The chain employs TRBV9 and TRBJ1-1; 8 bases match TRBD1. Germline-derived CDR1 and CDR2 are SGDLS and YYNGEE. Losses at the gene ends were 4 bases for V and 1 base for J; bases not matched to a gene: 6. The CDR3 consists of 15 residues. The CDR3 is CASSPMTGANTEAFF. CDR3 nucleotide sequence: TGTGCCAGCAGCCCCATGACAGGGGCGAACACTGAAGCTTTCTTT.

The chain employs TRBV6-5 and TRBJ1-4; no clear D gene. This CDR3 is 14 amino acids long. With 6 bases removed from V and 0 bases from J, the gap between germline ends came to 8 bases. Germline loops: CDR1 MNHEY, CDR2 SVGAGI. CDR3 DNA: TGTGCCAGCAGCCTCGGGGCAACTAATGAAAAACTGTTTTTT. Residues: CASSLGATNEKLFF.

This chain connects TRBV4-2 to TRBJ2-2; D might be TRBD2 (6 bases). The CDR3 is made up of 15 amino acids. In germline, CDR1 is LGHNA, CDR2 YNFKEQ. Between the trimmed V and J ends, which lost 0 bases and 1 base, there was a span of 6 bases. The CDR3 sequence: CASSQEGGNTGELFF. CDR3 coding DNA: TGTGCCAGCAGCCAAGAGGGGGGGAACACCGGGGAGCTGTTTTTT.

The chain employs TRBV4-2 and TRBJ2-2, with 8 bases lining up with TRBD2. Germline CDR1 reads LGHNA; CDR2 reads YNFKEQ. Unmatched junction bases numbered 7, after V lost 0 bases and J lost 4 bases. This CDR3 region has 17 residues. The CDR3 DNA is TGTGCCAGCAGCCAAGATATGGCGGGAGGCCGCACCGGGGAGCTGTTTTTT. It translates to CASSQDMAGGRTGELFF.

This clone was seen only a few times. The genes are TRBV4-1 and TRBJ1-5; D possibly corresponds to TRBD1 (6 bases). Trimming cost V 0 bases and J 5 bases, with 17 bases left between them. This CDR3 has 17 residues. Germline V lookup: CDR1 MGHRA, CDR2 YSYEKL. The CDR3 spells CASSQDPGAQGDQPQHF. CDR3 coding DNA: TGCGCCAGCAGCCAAGACCCGGGGGCCCAGGGAGATCAGCCCCAGCATTTT.

V usage is TRBV6-6 and J usage is TRBJ1-1, with a possible D match to TRBD1 (5 bases). The CDR3 has 16 residues. V was pared by 1 base and J by 3 bases, with 15 bases between. Per germline, CDR1 MNHNY and CDR2 SVGAGI (reference sequence). CDR3 sequence: CASSYFPGGMDTEAFF. The DNA for the CDR3 is TGTGCCAGCAGTTACTTTCCCGGGGGTATGGACACTGAAGCTTTCTTT.

The chain carries TRBV6-1 and TRBJ2-7, with D perhaps TRBD1 (6 bases). V was pared by 10 bases and J by 3 bases, with 16 bases between. This CDR3 comprises 13 residues. Germline V CDR1 and CDR2: MNHNS, SASEGT. CDR3 loop: CATVGDTFYEQYF. Here the CDR3 DNA reads TGTGCCACCGTCGGGGACACCTTCTACGAGCAGTACTTC.

This sequence joins TRBV9 and TRBJ2-7; TRBD1 might be the D (6 bases). From germline, CDR1 is SGDLS and CDR2 YYNGEE. V was trimmed by 0 bases and J by 7 bases, leaving 14 bases between them. The CDR3 sequence is 14 residues long. CDR3 nucleotide sequence: TGTGCCAGCAGCGTAGGGGACACCCGAGGGGAGCAGTACTTC. It is translated as CASSVGDTRGEQYF.

This clone was detected only once. The rearrangement uses TRBV25-1 and TRBJ1-1, with TRBD1 identical over 8 bases. The CDR3 is 13 residues long. V trimming: 7 bases; J trimming: 4 bases; junction bases outside the gene matches: 5. Germline V gene lookup returns CDR1 MGHDK and CDR2 SYGVNS. CDR3 DNA sequence: TGTGCCAGCACGCGACAGGGGAGCACTGAAGCTTTCTTT. Its protein product is CASTRQGSTEAFF. Based on the CDR3 plus reference TRBV25-1 and TRBJ1-1, the full variable domain is EADIYQTPRYLVIGTGKKITLECSQTMGHDKMYWYQQDPGMELHLIHYSYGVNSTEKGDLSSESTVSRIRTEHFPLTLESARPSHTSQYLCASTRQGSTEAFFGQGTRLTVV.

By frequency in the sample, this clone is large. The chain employs TRBV5-1 and TRBJ2-7; D is unclear. V lost 4 bases to trimming and J lost 0 bases, with 14 bases between them. This CDR3 region has 15 residues. Germline assignment: CDR1 SGHRS and CDR2 YFSETQ. The CDR3 nucleotides read TGCGCCAGCAGCCCGCTAGACCCCAGCTCCTACGAGCAGTACTTC. This sequence encodes CASSPLDPSSYEQYF.

V usage is TRBV6-1 and J usage is TRBJ2-7, with 12 bases aligning to TRBD1. V shed 4 bases, J shed 6 bases, and the junction held 10 bases outside the gene matches. The CDR3 length is 16 residues. CDR1 and CDR2 (germline): MNHNS, SASEGT. CDR3: CASSAGPGQGAVEQYF. The DNA for the CDR3 is TGTGCCAGCAGTGCCGGACCGGGACAGGGGGCAGTCGAGCAGTACTTC.